The next 27 T cell receptor beta chains were all read from a single sample in a study of T cells in women clearing cervical HPV infection. Clones were sequenced by immunoSEQ multiplex PCR, and TCRdb holds only the in-frame ones, with some missing. The sample shows 25,000 to 30,000 clones, and roughly 2.8% sits with its ten largest clones. Sequences were obtained from blood buffy coat. These receptor sequences come from a woman aged 18 to 75 with a cervical HPV16 infection that either progressed to CIN3+ or cleared (not recorded which).

To note about this clone: The read terminates 3 residues before the CDR3 end, so the remaining end is supplied by the germline J gene. The chain couples TRBV13 to TRBJ1-1; 8 bases map to TRBD1. CDR1 PRHDT and CDR2 FYEKMQ come from the germline V gene (reference sequence). V shed 4 bases and J 1 base; nucleotides not matched to a gene: 2. The CDR3 runs to 14 residues. The CDR3: CASSWGTGNTEAFF. The CDR3 bases that were read are TGTGCCAGCAGCTGGGGGACAGGGAACACTGAA.

As to this clone: The DNA ends 3 residues before the CDR3 does, and the rest of the CDR3 is filled in from the germline J gene. The rearrangement joins TRBV4-2 to TRBJ1-2; 7 positions match TRBD1. Germline V gene data show CDR1 as LGHNA and CDR2 as YNFKEQ. Unmatched junction bases numbered 10, after V lost 0 bases and J lost 3 bases. The CDR3 sequence is 17 residues long. The CDR3: CASSQEVYRDSHYGYTF. CDR3 bases read: TGTGCCAGCAGCCAAGAAGTATACCGGGACAGCCACTATGGC.

Comment on this clone: The sequenced fragment ends 3 residues before the CDR3 boundary, so the rest is inferred from the germline J gene. This chain uses TRBV5-6 with TRBJ2-7; D remains unclear. Trimming removed 4 bases at V and 3 bases at J, with 5 bases between. From germline, CDR1 is SGHDT and CDR2 YYEEEE. The CDR3 extends over 11 amino acids. This chain's CDR3 is CASSADYEQYF. Incomplete CDR3 DNA: TGTGCCAGCAGCGCGGACTACGAG.

Concerning this clone: With the read ending 3 residues before the CDR3 end, the germline J gene is used to fill in that end. The V and J genes are TRBV10-2 and TRBJ2-3; 9 nucleotides agree with TRBD2. The length of the CDR3 is 17 residues. Germline CDR1 reads WSHSY; CDR2 reads SAAADI. V lost 8 bases, J lost 0 bases, and 12 bases stayed unmatched. The CDR3 reads CASVSSLAGTSTDTQYF. CDR3 DNA, as far as it was read: TGCGCCAGCGTCAGTTCTCTAGCGGGAACTAGCACAGATACG.

Concerning this clone itself: Read sequence stops 3 residues before the CDR3 end, and the germline J gene provides the missing end. The chain has TRBV19 and TRBJ1-2, with 9 bases matching TRBD1. J gave up 1 base and V 5 bases, and 17 bases lay outside the gene matches. Germline loops: CDR1 LNHDA, CDR2 SQIVND (reference sequence). CDR3 size: 19 residues. CDR3 sequence reads: CASSPRRRTGGRLNYGYTF. The part of the CDR3 DNA that was read is TGTGCCAGTAGTCCCCGGAGACGAACAGGGGGCCGCCTTAACTATGGC.

Notes on this clone: The read stops 3 residues short of the end of the CDR3; the missing end is completed from the germline J gene. V gene TRBV2 combines with J gene TRBJ2-7; 10 bases are a match to TRBD2. Germline CDR1 and CDR2: SNHLY and FYNNEI. Losses at the gene ends were 8 bases for V and 2 bases for J; bases not matched to a gene: 9. This CDR3 is 15 amino acids long. The CDR3 is CASGRAGGGPYEQYF. Incomplete CDR3 DNA: TGTGCCAGCGGAAGAGCGGGGGGGGGACCCTACGAG.

About this clone: The read terminates 3 residues before the CDR3 end, so the remaining end is supplied by the germline J gene. The chain has TRBV5-4 and TRBJ2-7, with TRBD2 identical over 10 bases. Trimming removed 2 bases from V and 2 bases from J; junction bases left unmatched: 7. CDR3 length: 16 amino acids. Germline-derived CDR1 and CDR2 are SGHNT and YYREEE (reference sequence). The sequenced CDR3 bases are TGTGCCAGCAGCTTTAGAAGCGGGGGGGACACCTACGAG. It specifies CASSFRSGGDTYE. The entire CDR3 sequence reads CASSFRSGGDTYEQYF.

In the case of this clone: The CDR3 end falls 3 residues outside the read, so it is completed with the germline J gene. The gene calls are TRBV6-1 and TRBJ2-3; possibly TRBD1 for D (5 bases). The V gene lost 2 bases and the J gene lost 1 base, with 10 bases spanning the gap. CDR3 length: 15 residues. Germline CDR1 is MNHNS and CDR2 is SASEGT. The sequenced CDR3 bases are TGTGCCAGCAGTGAACGGGCAGGGCGCACAGATACG. It yields the protein CASSERAGRTDT. In full, the CDR3 reads CASSERAGRTDTQYF.

Concerning this clone itself: The missing CDR3 end, 3 residues past where the read stops, is filled in from the germline J gene. V is TRBV20-1 and J is TRBJ2-7; 9 bases are shared with TRBD2. This CDR3 region has 15 residues. V lost 2 bases, J lost 0 bases, and 5 bases stayed unmatched. Germline CDR1 reads DFQATT; CDR2 reads SNEGSKA (reference sequence). Here the CDR3 reads CSARPLAGSSYEQYF. The DNA read from the CDR3 is TGCAGTGCTAGACCACTAGCGGGTAGCTCCTACGAG.

On this clone: The CDR3 end lies 3 residues beyond the end of the read and is filled in from the germline J gene. The chain links TRBV2 to TRBJ2-3; a weak D match, TRBD2 (5 bases). Trimming stripped 6 bases from V and 6 bases from J, with 22 bases between. Looked up from germline, CDR1 is SNHLY and CDR2 is FYNNEI. The CDR3 extends over 16 amino acids. Incomplete CDR3 DNA: TGTGCCAGCAGCGAGCTAGGACTCCTCCCGGGGGATACG. Its translation: CASSELGLLPGDT. In full, the CDR3 reads CASSELGLLPGDTQYF.

As regards this clone: Sequencing ends 3 residues short of the CDR3 end; the germline J gene provides the rest. This chain uses TRBV6-2 or TRBV6-3 with TRBJ2-4; tentatively, D is TRBD1 (8 bases). The CDR3 runs to 14 residues. Germline assignment: CDR1 MNHEY and CDR2 SVGEGT. The CDR3: CASSFGQGGYGQYF. The DNA read from the CDR3 is TGTGCCAGCAGTTTCGGACAGGGAGGGTATGGT.

As concerns this clone: The read comes to an end 3 residues before the CDR3 does, leaving the germline J gene to fill in the end. This rearrangement joins TRBV19 to TRBJ2-7; D possibly matches TRBD1 or TRBD2 (5 bases each). The germline CDR1 and CDR2 sequences are LNHDA and SQIVND (reference sequence). V was pared by 0 bases and J by 2 bases, with 11 bases between. The CDR3 is made up of 15 amino acids. CDR3 bases read: TGTGCCAGTAGTATAGAAGGCAGAGGGGCCTACGAG. Translation gives CASSIEGRGAYE. The full CDR3 reads CASSIEGRGAYEQYF.

Concerning this clone itself: The read gets to within 3 residues of the CDR3 end, and the germline J gene fills in the rest. The chain combines TRBV18 with TRBJ1-2, with 7 bases lining up with TRBD1. CDR1 is KGHSH and CDR2 is LQKENI in the germline V gene. CDR3 length: 15 residues. CDR3: CASSPDRDQGNDYTF. Incomplete CDR3 DNA: TGTGCCAGCTCACCCGACAGGGATCAGGGAAACGAC.

For this clone: The CDR3 end lies 3 residues beyond the end of the read and is filled in from the germline J gene. The V gene is TRBV5-6, the J gene TRBJ1-2; D perhaps matches TRBD1 (6 bases). The germline V and J ends were trimmed by 4 bases and 4 bases, with 14 bases remaining between them. CDR1 is SGHDT and CDR2 is YYEEEE in the germline V gene. The CDR3 loop spans 14 amino acids. The covered CDR3 bases are TGTGCCAGCAGCAGGGATCAGGGGATCTATGGC. It encodes CASSRDQGIYG. The whole CDR3 sequence is CASSRDQGIYGYTF. Using reference TRBV5-6 and TRBJ1-2 for the parts outside the CDR3, the full variable domain is DAGVTQSPTHLIKTRGQQVTLRCSPKSGHDTVSWYQQALGQGPQFIFQYYEEEERQRGNFPDRFSGHQFPNYSSELNVNALLLGDSALYLCASSRDQGIYGYTFGSGTRLTVV.

With respect to this clone: The read falls 3 residues short of the CDR3 end, and the missing part is taken from the germline J gene. V gene TRBV6-4 combines with J gene TRBJ2-2; 7 nucleotides line up with TRBD2. Losses at the gene ends were 8 bases for V and 5 bases for J; bases not matched to a gene: 14. This CDR3 spans 16 amino acids. From germline, CDR1 is MRHNA and CDR2 SNTAGT. CDR3 amino acids: CASLDSGTIVTGELFF. CDR3 DNA (partial): TGTGCCAGCCTAGACTCCGGGACTATAGTAACCGGGGAG.

A note on this clone: The read stops 3 residues short of the end of the CDR3; the missing end is completed from the germline J gene. The chain links TRBV24-1 to TRBJ2-3, with 9 bases that match TRBD1. Looked up from germline, CDR1 is KGHDR and CDR2 is SFDVKD. Unmatched junction bases numbered 11, after V lost 4 bases and J lost 4 bases. The CDR3 consists of 17 residues. CDR3 in amino acids: CATSDSRDRVFADTQYF. CDR3 DNA (partial): TGTGCCACCAGTGACTCCCGGGACAGGGTGTTTGCAGATACG.

Concerning this clone: The CDR3 goes on 3 residues after the read ends, and that part is filled in from the germline J gene. This sequence joins TRBV5-6 and TRBJ1-2; D uncertain. CDR3 size: 10 residues. Germline lookup yields CDR1 SGHDT and CDR2 YYEEEE. V was clipped by 2 bases and J by 7 bases, with 3 bases between them. CDR3 DNA (partial): TGTGCCAGCAGCTTCCGTGGC. It codes for CASSFRG. The full CDR3 sequence reads CASSFRGYTF. The variable domain in full, with the rest retrieved from reference TRBV5-6 and TRBJ1-2, is DAGVTQSPTHLIKTRGQQVTLRCSPKSGHDTVSWYQQALGQGPQFIFQYYEEEERQRGNFPDRFSGHQFPNYSSELNVNALLLGDSALYLCASSFRGYTFGSGTRLTVV.

On this clone: The read falls 3 residues short of the CDR3 end, and the missing part is taken from the germline J gene. V is TRBV7-9 and J is TRBJ2-7, with D possibly matching TRBD2 (5 bases). Looked up from germline, CDR1 is SEHNR and CDR2 is FQNEAQ (reference sequence). The V end lost 3 bases, the J end lost 5 bases, and 5 bases lay between the germline ends. CDR3 size: 11 residues. CDR3 protein: CASSFSDEQYF. The part of the CDR3 DNA that was read is TGTGCCAGCAGCTTTAGCGACGAG.

A word on this clone: The sequence runs out 3 residues before the end of the CDR3; the remainder is reconstructed from the germline J gene. The chain joins TRBV5-4 to TRBJ1-1; D ambiguous. Per germline, CDR1 SGHNT and CDR2 YYREEE (reference sequence). This CDR3 spans 15 amino acids. The V end lost 3 bases, the J end lost 0 bases, and 12 bases lay between the germline ends. The CDR3 loop reads CASSSPGAMNTEAFF. CDR3 bases read: TGTGCCAGCAGCTCCCCAGGCGCCATGAACACTGAA.

Concerning this clone itself: Read data end 3 residues before the CDR3 end; the end is taken from the germline J gene. The chain recombines TRBV6-1 with TRBJ2-7; 8 bases agree with TRBD1. V shed 3 bases and J 5 bases; nucleotides not matched to a gene: 6. The CDR3 sequence is 14 residues long. The germline V gene has CDR1 MNHNS and CDR2 SASEGT. The CDR3 protein is CASSEGRQGHEQYF. The part of the CDR3 DNA that was read is TGTGCCAGCAGTGAGGGAAGACAGGGGCACGAG.

About this clone: Read data end 3 residues before the CDR3 end; the end is taken from the germline J gene. This chain joins TRBV5-1 and TRBJ2-2; a weak D match, TRBD1 (6 bases). Trimming stripped 0 bases from V and 4 bases from J, with 13 bases between. Germline-derived CDR1 and CDR2 are SGHRS and YFSETQ. The CDR3 spans 16 residues. CDR3 DNA (partial): TGCGCCAGCAGCTTGGGAGACAGGTCACTCACCGGGGAG. This gives the protein CASSLGDRSLTGE. The entire CDR3 reads CASSLGDRSLTGELFF.

About this clone: The read gets to within 3 residues of the CDR3 end, and the germline J gene fills in the rest. The V call is TRBV5-6, the J call TRBJ2-1, with D maybe TRBD2 (6 bases). From germline, CDR1 is SGHDT and CDR2 YYEEEE. The CDR3 has 12 amino acids. V was clipped by 0 bases and J by 8 bases, with 6 bases between them. CDR3 region: CASSLGGDEQFF. The DNA read from the CDR3 is TGTGCCAGCAGCTTGGGCGGGGATGAG.

Worth noting for this clone: The read comes to an end 3 residues before the CDR3 does, leaving the germline J gene to fill in the end. The chain is built from TRBV18 and TRBJ1-1; 7 bases match TRBD1. The germline CDR1 and CDR2 sequences are KGHSH and LQKENI. The CDR3 covers 17 residues. CDR3 DNA (partial): TGTGCCAGCTCACCACCTCAGATGGACAGGATACAAGAGACC. It translates to CASSPPQMDRIQET. The full CDR3 is CASSPPQMDRIQETAFF.

The sequenced CDR3 bases are TGTGCCAGCAGGCCGGGACAATTGGTAGCACCC. Amino acid sequence: CASRPGQLVAP. The whole CDR3 sequence reads CASRPGQLVAPLHF. V gene TRBV2 combines with J gene TRBJ1-6, with D possibly matching TRBD1 (6 bases). The CDR3 goes on 3 residues after the read ends, and that part is filled in from the germline J gene. Trimming stripped 6 bases from V and 11 bases from J, with 17 bases between. Germline V gene data show CDR1 as SNHLY and CDR2 as FYNNEI. The CDR3 runs to 14 residues. Using reference TRBV2 and TRBJ1-6 for the parts outside the CDR3, the full variable domain is EPEVTQTPSHQVTQMGQEVILRCVPISNHLYFYWYRQILGQKVEFLVSFYNNEISEKSEIFDDQFSVERPDGSNFTLKIRSTKLEDSAMYFCASRPGQLVAPLHFGNGTRLTVT.

With regard to this clone: The CDR3 extends 3 residues past the end of the read, so its final part is completed from the germline J gene. The J gene is TRBJ1-3, the V gene TRBV20-1; tentative D call: TRBD1 (5 bases). The length of the CDR3 is 15 residues. Trimming took 1 base from V and 3 from J, leaving 13 bases between them. Germline loops: CDR1 DFQATT, CDR2 SNEGSKA (reference sequence). The chain's CDR3 is CSARGTGGLGNTIYF. The sequenced part of the CDR3 DNA is TGCAGTGCTAGAGGAACAGGAGGTCTTGGAAACACC.

With regard to this clone: The CDR3 end falls 3 residues outside the read, so it is completed with the germline J gene. This chain uses TRBV10-3 with TRBJ1-2, with 8 bases aligning to TRBD1. The germline CDR1 and CDR2 sequences are ENHRY and SYGVKD. V lost 0 bases to trimming and J lost 2 bases; unmatched junction nucleotides: 5. The CDR3 runs to 16 residues. CDR3 protein: CAISESTQGANYGYTF. The CDR3 bases that were read are TGTGCCATCAGTGAGTCGACTCAGGGGGCAAACTATGGC.

As concerns this clone: The read ends 3 residues before the CDR3 terminus; that terminus is restored from the germline J gene. The chain links TRBV19 to TRBJ1-2; tentative D call: TRBD1 (5 bases). CDR1 LNHDA and CDR2 SQIVND come from the germline V gene (reference sequence). The CDR3 is 13 residues long. Trimming took 5 bases from V and 7 from J, leaving 14 bases between them. The CDR3: CASSPSGKAGYTF. The sequenced part of the CDR3 DNA is TGTGCCAGTAGTCCCTCAGGGAAAGCTGGC.